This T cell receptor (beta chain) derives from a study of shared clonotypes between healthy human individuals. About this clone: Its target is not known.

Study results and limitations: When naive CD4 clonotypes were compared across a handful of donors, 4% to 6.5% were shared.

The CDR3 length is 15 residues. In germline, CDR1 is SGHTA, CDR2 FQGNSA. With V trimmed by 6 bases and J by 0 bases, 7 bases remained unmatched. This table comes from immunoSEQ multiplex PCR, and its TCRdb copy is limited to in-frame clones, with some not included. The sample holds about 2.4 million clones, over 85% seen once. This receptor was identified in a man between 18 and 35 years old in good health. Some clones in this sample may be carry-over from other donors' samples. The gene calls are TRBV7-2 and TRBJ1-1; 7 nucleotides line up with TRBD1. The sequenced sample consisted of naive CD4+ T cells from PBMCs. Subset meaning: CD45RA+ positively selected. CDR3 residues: CASRRNRGMNTEAFF. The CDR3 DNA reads TGTGCCAGCAGACGTAACAGGGGCATGAACACTGAAGCTTTCTTT.